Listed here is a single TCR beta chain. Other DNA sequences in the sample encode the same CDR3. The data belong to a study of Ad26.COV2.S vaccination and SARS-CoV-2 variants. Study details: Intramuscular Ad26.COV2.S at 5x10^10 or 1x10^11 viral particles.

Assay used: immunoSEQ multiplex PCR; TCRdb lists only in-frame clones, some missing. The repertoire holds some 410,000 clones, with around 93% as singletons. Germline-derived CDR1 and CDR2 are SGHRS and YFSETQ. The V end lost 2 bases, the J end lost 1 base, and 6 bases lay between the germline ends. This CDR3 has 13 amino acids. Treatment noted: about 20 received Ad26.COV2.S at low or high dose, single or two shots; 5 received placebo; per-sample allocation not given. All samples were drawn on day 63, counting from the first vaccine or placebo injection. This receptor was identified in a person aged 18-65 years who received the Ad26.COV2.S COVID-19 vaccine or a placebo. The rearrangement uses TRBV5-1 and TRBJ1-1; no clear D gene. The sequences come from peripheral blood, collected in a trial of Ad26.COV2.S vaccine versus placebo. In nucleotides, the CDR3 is TGCGCCAGCAGCTTACAAGGGAACACTGAAGCTTTCTTT. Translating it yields CASSLQGNTEAFF.